A single sample gave rise to the 24 T cell receptor beta chains below, sequenced in a study of blood T cell repertoires in COVID-19. TCRdb keeps only in-frame clones here, not all; method: immunoSEQ multiplex PCR. The table records some 200,000 clones, just over 85% of them present only once. Sequenced material: PBMCs or T cells enriched from blood (not recorded which). The receptors stem from a woman in her thirties or forties with acute COVID-19.

The chain joins TRBV7-8 to TRBJ1-3; D remains ambiguous. V lost 1 base to trimming and J lost 4 bases, with 8 bases between them. The length of the CDR3 is 14 residues. Germline V CDR1 and CDR2: SGHVS, FQNEAQ. The CDR3 sequence: CASSLVLAGNTIYF. CDR3 DNA sequence: TGTGCCAGCAGCTTAGTCCTTGCGGGAAACACCATATATTTT.

In nucleotides, the CDR3 is TGTGCCAGCAGTGAACAGGCTAGCGGGGGGGTGTATTTT. It encodes CASSEQASGGVYF. J is TRBJ2-3 and V is TRBV6-1; 12 nucleotides align to TRBD2. Losses at the gene ends were 2 bases for V and 14 bases for J; bases not matched to a gene: 5. This CDR3 is 13 amino acids long. In germline, CDR1 is MNHNS, CDR2 SASEGT.

Turning to this clone: The junction departs from germline at one end; a sequencing error may be responsible. The rearrangement links TRBV5-1 to TRBJ2-2, with 11 bases aligning to TRBD1. CDR3 length: 16 amino acids. Looked up from germline, CDR1 is SGHRS and CDR2 is YFSETQ. CDR3 nucleotides: TGCGCCAGCATCTTGGGGACAGGGGGTAACACCGGGGAGCTGTTTTTT. Protein: CASILGTGGNTGELFF.

Comment on this clone: A read error may explain this, as a much larger clone is one base away. The gene calls are TRBV3-1 (or the pseudogene TRBV3-2) and TRBJ1-1; possibly TRBD1 for D (6 bases). Trimming removed 5 bases from V and 1 base from J, with 11 bases in between. This CDR3 is 14 amino acids long. Germline values: CDR1 LGHDT, CDR2 YNNKEL (reference sequence). CDR3 amino acids: CASSAFRGNTEAFF. Here the CDR3 DNA reads TGTGCCAGCAGCGCATTCAGGGGGAACACTGAAGCTTTCTTT.

The gene calls are TRBV7-8 and TRBJ1-3; 7 bases match TRBD1. J gave up 2 bases and V 2 bases, and 9 bases lay outside the gene matches. CDR1 SGHVS and CDR2 FQNEAQ come from the germline V gene. This CDR3 spans 17 amino acids. CDR3 residues: CASSLPKTGNPGNTIYF. The CDR3 nucleotides are TGTGCCAGCAGCTTACCCAAGACAGGGAACCCTGGAAACACCATATATTTT.

J is TRBJ1-2 and V is TRBV27, with 11 bases that match TRBD1. Per germline, CDR1 MNHEY and CDR2 SMNVEV (reference sequence). The V and J ends lost 8 bases and 7 bases, in that order; junction bases with no gene match: 3. This CDR3 is built from 12 residues. CDR3 residues: CASGQGALGYTF. CDR3 DNA: TGTGCCAGCGGACAGGGGGCGCTTGGCTACACCTTC.

V gene TRBV30 combines with J gene TRBJ1-1; maybe TRBD1 (5 bases). This CDR3 spans 12 amino acids. Trimming left V 3 bases short and J 14 bases short, with 19 bases between. Germline V gives CDR1 GTSNPN, CDR2 SVGIG (reference sequence). The CDR3 region has the DNA TGTGCCTGGAGCGACAGTGCCTACACGGGCTTCTTT. It yields the protein CAWSDSAYTGFF.

This rearrangement joins TRBV13 to TRBJ2-7, with D tentatively TRBD1 (5 bases). This CDR3 is built from 12 residues. Germline V gene lookup returns CDR1 PRHDT and CDR2 FYEKMQ (reference sequence). Trimming removed 8 bases at V and 2 bases at J, with 10 bases between. The CDR3 DNA reads TGTGCCAGCGCCCAGGGAACCTACGAGCAGTACTTC. It yields the protein CASAQGTYEQYF.

This clone has more than one count but fewer than ten. CDR3 in amino acids: CSVRQGRDNSPLHF. CDR3 coding DNA: TGCAGCGTTCGACAGGGTCGGGATAATTCACCCCTCCACTTT. The rearrangement links TRBV29-1 to TRBJ1-6, with TRBD1 matching 7 bases. The CDR3 spans 14 residues. Germline CDR1 SQVTM, CDR2 ANQGSEA. The V and J ends lost 5 bases and 5 bases, in that order; junction bases with no gene match: 6.

The J gene is TRBJ2-3, the V gene TRBV3-1 (or the pseudogene TRBV3-2); 7 nucleotides line up with TRBD2. Germline CDR1 is LGHDT and CDR2 is YNNKEL (reference sequence). The CDR3 runs 16 residues. Losses at the gene ends were 3 bases for V and 5 bases for J; bases not matched to a gene: 11. DNA of the CDR3: TGTGCCAGCAGCCACGTGGGCGGGGGTAAGGGAGATACGCAGTATTTT. Its protein is CASSHVGGGKGDTQYF.

This clone was observed a single time. The identical CDR3 is also encoded by other nucleotide sequences in the sample. CDR3 sequence reads: CASRTVNTEAFF. DNA of the CDR3: TGTGCCAGCAGGACTGTGAACACTGAAGCTTTCTTT. The chain is built from TRBV6-5 and TRBJ1-1; no reliable D call. Trimming left V 6 bases short and J 0 bases short, with 5 bases between. This CDR3 has 12 amino acids. CDR1 is MNHEY and CDR2 is SVGAGI in the germline V gene.

This chain uses TRBV13 with TRBJ2-5; TRBD2 aligns across 11 bases. Germline V CDR1 and CDR2: PRHDT, FYEKMQ (reference sequence). This CDR3 spans 19 amino acids. Trimming removed 1 base from V and 4 bases from J; junction bases left unmatched: 14. This CDR3 is CASSLVAASGGQHRETQYF. The CDR3 DNA follows: TGTGCCAGCAGCTTAGTGGCGGCTAGCGGGGGGCAGCATCGAGAGACCCAGTACTTC.

CDR3 nucleotide sequence: TGCGCCAGCAGCTGGGACAGAATCGGGGAGCTGTTTTTT. Protein: CASSWDRIGELFF. This chain connects TRBV5-1 to TRBJ2-2, with 7 nucleotides matching TRBD1. J was trimmed by 7 bases and V by 3 bases; bases with no gene match: 3. Germline V lookup: CDR1 SGHRS, CDR2 YFSETQ. This CDR3 contains 13 residues. The full variable domain, its missing parts supplied by reference TRBV5-1 and TRBJ2-2, is KAGVTQTPRYLIKTRGQQVTLSCSPISGHRSVSWYQQTPGQGLQFLFEYFSETQRNKGNFPGRFSGRQFSNSRSEMNVSTLELGDSALYLCASSWDRIGELFFGEGSRLTVL.

This rearrangement joins TRBV18 to TRBJ1-5, with D unclear. Germline assignment: CDR1 KGHSH and CDR2 LQKENI. V shed 3 bases and J shed 1 base, with 7 bases lying between them. This CDR3 region has 14 residues. The CDR3 here is CASSPARSNQPQHF. CDR3 nucleotides: TGTGCCAGCTCACCGGCGCGGAGCAATCAGCCCCAGCATTTT. The variable domain in full, completed from reference TRBV18 and TRBJ1-5, reads NAGVMQNPRHLVRRRGQEARLRCSPMKGHSHVYWYRQLPEEGLKFMVYLQKENIIDESGMPKERFSAEFPKEGPSILRIQQVVRGDSAAYFCASSPARSNQPQHFGDGTRLSIL.

This rearrangement joins TRBV19 to TRBJ1-2; no clear D. The CDR3 runs to 14 residues. CDR1 and CDR2 from the germline V gene are LNHDA and SQIVND (reference sequence). The V end was cut by 1 base, the J end by 4 bases, with 10 bases between. The chain's CDR3 is CASSIGGFGYGYTF. In DNA, the CDR3 is TGTGCCAGTAGTATAGGAGGATTCGGCTATGGCTACACCTTC.

The J gene is TRBJ1-5, the V gene TRBV2, with D perhaps TRBD1 (5 bases). The CDR3 extends over 20 amino acids. V was shortened by 6 bases and J by 2 bases, with 29 bases between the two germline ends. The V gene's germline CDR1 is SNHLY and CDR2 FYNNEI. CDR3 loop: CASRALIGIGVGGGNQPQHF. The CDR3 bases are TGTGCCAGCAGAGCTCTCATAGGAATAGGGGTTGGCGGTGGCAATCAGCCCCAGCATTTT.

This chain connects TRBV27 to TRBJ1-1; maybe TRBD1 (6 bases). From germline, CDR1 is MNHEY and CDR2 SMNVEV (reference sequence). There are 14 residues in the CDR3. V dropped 6 bases and J dropped 3 bases, with 14 bases sitting between them. The CDR3 region has the DNA TGTGCCAGCAGCCCCATACAGGGACACACTGAAGCTTTCTTT. This encodes CASSPIQGHTEAFF.

This chain connects TRBV18 to TRBJ2-7; D is unresolved. Trimming shortened V by 3 bases and J by 4 bases, and 7 bases separated the two germline ends. The CDR3 runs 12 residues. Germline lookup yields CDR1 KGHSH and CDR2 LQKENI. CDR3 nucleotides: TGTGCCAGCTCACCTACCGAGTACGAGCAGTACGTC. Translated, it gives CASSPTEYEQYV.

The gene calls are TRBV5-4 and TRBJ2-2; 8 bases are a match to TRBD2. Germline CDR1 and CDR2: SGHNT and YYREEE (reference sequence). The CDR3 is made up of 14 amino acids. J gave up 5 bases and V 5 bases, and 5 bases lay outside the gene matches. In DNA, the CDR3 is TGTGCCAGCAGGCTCGGGGGGGGGACCGGGGAGCTGTTTTTT. Protein sequence: CASRLGGGTGELFF.

The V and J genes are TRBV5-1 and TRBJ2-7, with TRBD1 matching 9 bases. From germline, CDR1 is SGHRS and CDR2 YFSETQ. The CDR3 has 14 residues. The ends lost 5 bases at V and 6 bases at J; junction bases unmatched: 9. This CDR3 reads CASRYRGRLGEQYV. The CDR3 DNA follows: TGCGCCAGCAGGTACAGGGGGCGTTTGGGCGAGCAGTACGTC.

The chain employs TRBV9 and TRBJ1-3, with 7 nucleotides matching TRBD1. The CDR3 is 19 residues long. Germline assignment: CDR1 SGDLS and CDR2 YYNGEE. With 3 bases clipped from V and 0 bases from J, the junction kept 15 bases outside the gene matches. This CDR3 is CASSGDSGGSEGSGNTIYF. The DNA for the CDR3 is TGTGCCAGCAGCGGGGACAGTGGAGGCTCTGAGGGCTCTGGAAACACCATATATTTT. Full variable domain (missing parts from reference TRBV9 and TRBJ1-3): DSGVTQTPKHLITATGQRVTLRCSPRSGDLSVYWYQQSLDQGLQFLIQYYNGEERAKGNILERFSAQQFPDLHSELNLSSLELGDSALYFCASSGDSGGSEGSGNTIYFGEGSWLTVV.

The V gene is TRBV18, the J gene TRBJ1-6, with TRBD1 matching over 8 bases. The V gene's germline CDR1 is KGHSH and CDR2 LQKENI. The CDR3 extends over 13 amino acids. V was pared by 7 bases and J by 6 bases, with 2 bases of the junction left unmatched. The CDR3 region has the DNA TGTGCCAGCTGCAGGGGGCTTAATTCACCCCTCCACTTT. Protein product: CASCRGLNSPLHF.

This clone was detected only once. This rearrangement joins TRBV4-1 to TRBJ2-5; no definite D call. This CDR3 has 14 amino acids. V lost 0 bases to trimming and J lost 1 base, with 6 bases between them. The germline CDR1 and CDR2 sequences are MGHRA and YSYEKL. CDR3 DNA: TGCGCCAGCAGCCAAGATGGCACCCAAGAGACCCAGTACTTC. Protein product: CASSQDGTQETQYF.

V and J are TRBV27 and TRBJ1-1; TRBD1 agrees at 8 bases. The germline V gene has CDR1 MNHEY and CDR2 SMNVEV (reference sequence). Trimming cost V 5 bases and J 4 bases; bases outside gene matches: 3. CDR3 length: 13 amino acids. The CDR3 here is CASSTTGGTEAFF. For the CDR3, the DNA is TGTGCCAGCAGTACCACAGGGGGCACTGAAGCTTTCTTT.